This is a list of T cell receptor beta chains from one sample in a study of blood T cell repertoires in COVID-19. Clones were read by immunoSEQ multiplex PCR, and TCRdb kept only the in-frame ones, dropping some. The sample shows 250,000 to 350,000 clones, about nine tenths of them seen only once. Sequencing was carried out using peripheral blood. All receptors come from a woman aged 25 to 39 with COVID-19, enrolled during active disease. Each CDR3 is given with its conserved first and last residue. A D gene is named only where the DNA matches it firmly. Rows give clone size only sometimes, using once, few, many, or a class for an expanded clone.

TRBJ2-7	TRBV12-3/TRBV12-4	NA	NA	TGTGCCATCTCTAGAAAATTTCGGTACGAGCAGTACTTC	CAISRKFRYEQYF
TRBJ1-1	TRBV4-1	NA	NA	TGCGCCAGCAGCCAGGCCCCCGGGACTGAAGCTTTCTTT	CASSQAPGTEAFF
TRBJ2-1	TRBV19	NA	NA	TGTGCCAGTAGGGCAGGGTCAAGCTCCTACAATGAGCAGTTCTTC	CASRAGSSSYNEQFF
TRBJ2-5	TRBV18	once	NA	TGTGCCAGCTCACTCCTCGGGACCCAGTACTTC	CASSLLGTQYF
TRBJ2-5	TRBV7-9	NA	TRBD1	TGTGCCAGCAGCTCGGGGACAGGACTTCAAGAGACCCAGTACTTC	CASSSGTGLQETQYF
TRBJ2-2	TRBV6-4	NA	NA	TGTGCCAGCGCAAAGGGGTCGAACACCGGGGAGCTGTTTTTT	CASAKGSNTGELFF
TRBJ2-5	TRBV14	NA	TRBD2	TGTGCCAGCAGCCAAGAGGAGAGGCGGGAGATCCCAGAGACCCAGTACTTC	CASSQEERREIPETQYF
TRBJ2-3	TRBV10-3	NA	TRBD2	TGTGCCATCAGTGCTCAAGCGGGAGGGATGGCAGATACGCAGTATTTT	CAISAQAGGMADTQYF
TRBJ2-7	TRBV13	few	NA	TGTGCCAGCAGCTTAGCAGGGACAAGCGACTCCTACGAGCAGTACTTC	CASSLAGTSDSYEQYF
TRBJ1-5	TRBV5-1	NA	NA	TGCGCCAGCAGCTTTGACTTAAATCAGCCCCAGCATTTT	CASSFDLNQPQHF
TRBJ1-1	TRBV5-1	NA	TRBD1	TGCGCCAGCAGCCCTGGGGGGACAGGGGCCCAGAACACTGAAGCTTTCTTT	CASSPGGTGAQNTEAFF
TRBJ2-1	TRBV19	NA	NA	TGTGCCAGTAGTTCCCGGACTGCCAAGCCCTACAATGAGCAGTTCTTC	CASSSRTAKPYNEQFF
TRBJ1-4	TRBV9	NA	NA	TGTGCCAGCAGCGTGGGTTTCGGGTCCTATGAAAAACTGTTTTTT	CASSVGFGSYEKLFF
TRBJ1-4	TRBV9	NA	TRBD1	TGTGCCAGCAGCGTGGCAGGGGGCTGGGGTAATGAAAAACTGTTTTTT	CASSVAGGWGNEKLFF
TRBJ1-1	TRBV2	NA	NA	TGTGCCAGCAGTCAGAACACTGAAGCTTTCTTT	CASSQNTEAFF
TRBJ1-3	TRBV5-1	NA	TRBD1	TGCGCCAGCAGACCCGGGACAGAGGCTGGAAACACCATATATTTT	CASRPGTEAGNTIYF
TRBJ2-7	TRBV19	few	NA	TGTGCCAGTAATGTAACAGGGCGCGAGCAGTACTTC	CASNVTGREQYF
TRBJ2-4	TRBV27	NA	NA	TGTGCCAGCAGCCCCATAGGCGTCGGACACCCCGGGGCCAAAAACATTCAGTACTTC	CASSPIGVGHPGAKNIQYF
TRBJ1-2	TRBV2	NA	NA	TGTGCCAGCAGAATGGTGGGGCTCGGCTATGGCTACACCTTC	CASRMVGLGYGYTF
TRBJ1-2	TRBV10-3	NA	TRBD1	TGTGCCATCAGTGAGTCCCTGACAGGGAATGGCTACACCTTC	CAISESLTGNGYTF
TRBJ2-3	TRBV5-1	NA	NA	TGCGCCAGCAGCTTAGTAGTGCCAACCTCAGATACGCAGTATTTT	CASSLVVPTSDTQYF
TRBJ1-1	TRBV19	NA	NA	TGTGCCAGTAGTATAGCGTCGGGGGGAGTAGGAGCTTTCTTT	CASSIASGGVGAFF
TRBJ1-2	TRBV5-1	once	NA	TGCGCCAGCAGCCCGACCGGGATATCCTACTCGAACTATGGCTACACCTTC	CASSPTGISYSNYGYTF
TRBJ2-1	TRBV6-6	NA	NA	TGTGCCAGCAGCCCGCCTCGCGGGGCGGATTACAATGAGCAGTTCTTC	CASSPPRGADYNEQFF
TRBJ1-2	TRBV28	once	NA	TGTGCCAGCAGTTCAGCCGGGATATTATATGGCTACACCTTC	CASSSAGILYGYTF
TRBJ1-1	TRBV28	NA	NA	TGTGCCAGCATAGACAGGCCCCACACTGAAGCTTTCTTT	CASIDRPHTEAFF
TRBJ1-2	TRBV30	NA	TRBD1	TGTGCCTGGAGTTCCCTGACAGGGCTGGCCTATGGCTACACCTTC	CAWSSLTGLAYGYTF
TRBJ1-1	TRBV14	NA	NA	TGTGCCAGCAGCCTTTCCTCGGGGTACACTGAAGCTTTCTTT	CASSLSSGYTEAFF
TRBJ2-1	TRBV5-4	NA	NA	TGTGCCAGCAGCCCCATGATCGGGTTGGACAATGAGCAGTTCTTC	CASSPMIGLDNEQFF
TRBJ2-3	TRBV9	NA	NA	TGTGCCAGCAGCGCAAGCACAGATACGCAGTATTTT	CASSASTDTQYF
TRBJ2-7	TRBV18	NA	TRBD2	TGTGCCAGCTCACTCTGGAATCGGGAGGGCCTCTACGAGCAGTACTTC	CASSLWNREGLYEQYF